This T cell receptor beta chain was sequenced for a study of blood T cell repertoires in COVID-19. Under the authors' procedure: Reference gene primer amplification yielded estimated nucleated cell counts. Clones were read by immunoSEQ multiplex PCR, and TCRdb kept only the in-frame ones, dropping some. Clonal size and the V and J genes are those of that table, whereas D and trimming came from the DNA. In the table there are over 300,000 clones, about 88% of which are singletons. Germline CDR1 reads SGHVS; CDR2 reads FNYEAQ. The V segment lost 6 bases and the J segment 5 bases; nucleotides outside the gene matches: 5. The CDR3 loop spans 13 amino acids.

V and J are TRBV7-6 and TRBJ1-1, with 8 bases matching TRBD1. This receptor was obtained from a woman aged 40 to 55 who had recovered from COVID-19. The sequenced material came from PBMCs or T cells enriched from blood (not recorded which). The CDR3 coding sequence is TGTGCCAGCAGTTGGACAGGGAGAACTGAAGCTTTCTTT. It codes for CASSWTGRTEAFF.